The T cell receptor beta chain described here comes from a study of vaccination effects on CD4 cells after COVID-19. Turning to this clone: Its antigen is unknown.

Germline-derived CDR1 and CDR2 are LNHDA and SQIVND (reference sequence). CDR3 size: 13 residues. The germline V and J ends were trimmed by 6 bases and 5 bases, with 12 bases remaining between them. The ViraFEST assay expanded antigen-specific CD4+ T cells with viral peptide pools before sequencing. CD4+ T cells were isolated after nine to ten days of culture. Vaccine administered to participants consisted of two doses of either BNT162b2 or mRNA-1273. In the cultures, half the medium was exchanged for IL-2 medium on days 3 and 7. Assay used: immunoSEQ multiplex PCR; TCRdb lists only in-frame clones, some missing. This table has roughly 24,000 clones, roughly 80% appearing once.

This clonotype originated in a human donor who received a COVID-19 vaccine. This rearrangement joins TRBV19 to TRBJ2-3, with D possibly TRBD2 on 5 matching bases. The sequenced sample was CD4+ T cells from PBMCs cultured with HCoV-NL63 spike peptides, obtained after COVID-19 vaccination. DNA for the CDR3: TGTGCCAGTAGCAGCGGAGTGGTAGATACGCAGTATTTT. Amino acid sequence: CASSSGVVDTQYF.